These 13 T cell receptor beta chains share one sample of origin, sequenced in a study of Ad26.COV2.S vaccination and SARS-CoV-2 variants (dated by TCRdb to the early 2020s). The method was the immunoSEQ multiplex PCR assay. Drawn from immuneACCESS, this table holds only the in-frame rearrangements with V and J called that TCRdb kept. Clones are partly lost; checked studies trace under half to an unresolved V gene and leave the rest unexplained. Recorded for this sample are about 440,000 clones; 87% of them occurred a single time. The top ten hold more than 10% of the sample. Sample treatment or condition, as interpreted from the label and publication: some 19 received Ad26.COV2.S at low or high dose, single or two shots; five or six received placebo; per-sample allocation not given. For vaccine and placebo recipients, repertoires were sequenced using samples collected on day 63 after the first injection.

Sequenced material: peripheral blood, taken in a trial of Ad26.COV2.S vaccine versus placebo. The receptor source for this set is a person between 18 and 60 years old who received the Ad26.COV2.S COVID-19 vaccine or a placebo.

The V call is TRBV19, the J call TRBJ1-1, with D tentatively TRBD1 (5 bases). Germline V gene lookup returns CDR1 LNHDA and CDR2 SQIVND (reference sequence). The V end lost 8 bases, the J end lost 6 bases, and 25 bases lay between the germline ends. This CDR3 is built from 16 residues. The CDR3 coding sequence is TGTGCCAGTCGCCGGAATCCGGGGCCCCCGAGCCCTGAAGCTTTCTTT. Protein sequence: CASRRNPGPPSPEAFF.

V is TRBV11-2 and J is TRBJ1-1; D gene unclear. Germline V lookup: CDR1 SGHAT, CDR2 FQNNGV. V shed 1 base and J shed 4 bases, with 7 bases lying between them. The CDR3 contains 13 residues. CDR3 bases: TGTGCCAGCAGCTTAGCCCGAAGCACTGAAGCTTTCTTT. It codes for CASSLARSTEAFF.

V gene TRBV3-1 (or the pseudogene TRBV3-2) combines with J gene TRBJ1-1, with 8 bases matching TRBD1. The CDR3 totals 15 residues. With V trimmed by 0 bases and J by 6 bases, 6 bases remained unmatched. The germline gives CDR1 LGHDT, CDR2 YNNKEL (reference sequence). The CDR3 DNA follows: TGTGCCAGCAGCCAAGATCAGGGGGCGGGCGCTGAAGCTTTCTTT. Translating it yields CASSQDQGAGAEAFF.

V and J are TRBV7-9 and TRBJ2-7; D gene unclear. Germline CDR1 SEHNR, CDR2 FQNEAQ (reference sequence). The CDR3 is 14 residues long. V was shortened by 5 bases and J by 6 bases, with 17 bases between the two germline ends. CDR3 region: CASSENVGLLEQYF. In DNA form, the CDR3 reads TGTGCCAGCAGCGAAAATGTGGGTTTACTCGAGCAGTACTTC.

The rearrangement joins TRBV6-2 or TRBV6-3 to TRBJ1-6; D not certain. V lost 2 bases and J lost 8, with 22 bases in between. This CDR3 has 18 amino acids. Looked up from germline, CDR1 is MNHEY and CDR2 is SVGEGT. The CDR3 nucleotides read TGTGCCAGCAGTTACGAATATGGCGCTCCTATCCTCGATTCACCCCTCCACTTT. Amino acids: CASSYEYGAPILDSPLHF.

The chain is built from TRBV6-2 or TRBV6-3 and TRBJ2-7; either TRBD1 or TRBD2 may fit D (5 bases each). Between the trimmed V and J ends, which lost 2 bases and 3 bases, there was a span of 8 bases. This CDR3 comprises 13 residues. CDR1 MNHEY and CDR2 SVGEGT come from the germline V gene. CDR3 amino acids: CASSYAGSYEQYF. The CDR3 DNA follows: TGTGCCAGCAGTTACGCAGGGAGCTACGAGCAGTACTTC.

The table lists this clone with a count of one. This CDR3 is also generated by other DNA sequences in the sample. This chain uses TRBV24-1 with TRBJ1-5; D is undetermined. Trimming shortened V by 4 bases and J by 1 base, and 1 base separated the two germline ends. The CDR3 runs 12 residues. Germline CDR1 is KGHDR and CDR2 is SFDVKD. CDR3 sequence (DNA): TGTGCCACCAGTGAGAGCAATCAGCCCCAGCATTTT. Its translation: CATSESNQPQHF.

V is TRBV5-1 and J is TRBJ2-1; D is perhaps TRBD2 (5 bases). Between the trimmed V and J ends, which lost 6 bases and 0 bases, there was a span of 10 bases. Germline V gives CDR1 SGHRS, CDR2 YFSETQ. This CDR3 is 14 amino acids long. CDR3 coding DNA: TGCGCCAGCACCATAGCGAGCTCCTACAATGAGCAGTTCTTC. This codes for CASTIASSYNEQFF.

The chain couples TRBV9 to TRBJ2-3; D may be TRBD2 (5 bases). Trimming removed 4 bases from V and 0 bases from J, with 15 bases in between. The V gene's germline CDR1 is SGDLS and CDR2 YYNGEE. The length of the CDR3 is 16 residues. The CDR3 loop is CASSLRGKGSTDTQYF. CDR3 DNA: TGTGCCAGCAGCCTACGGGGAAAGGGAAGCACAGATACGCAGTATTTT.

The table lists this clone with a count of one. This chain joins TRBV6-2 or TRBV6-3 and TRBJ1-5, with D maybe TRBD1 (6 bases). This CDR3 has 14 residues. Trimming took 2 bases from V and 5 from J, leaving 10 bases between them. Germline-derived CDR1 and CDR2 are MNHEY and SVGEGT. The CDR3 region is CASSYNGGHQPQHF. The CDR3 DNA reads TGTGCCAGCAGTTACAATGGGGGCCATCAGCCCCAGCATTTT.

The gene calls are TRBV4-1 and TRBJ1-1; D ambiguous. CDR3 size: 12 residues. Trimming removed 4 bases at V and 5 bases at J, with 8 bases between. The V gene's germline CDR1 is MGHRA and CDR2 YSYEKL. The CDR3 loop reads CASSLVGTEAFF. DNA for the CDR3: TGCGCCAGCAGCCTAGTAGGGACTGAAGCTTTCTTT.

The chain combines TRBV28 with TRBJ2-1; 9 bases fit TRBD2. The CDR3 sequence is 15 residues long. Germline-derived CDR1 and CDR2 are MDHEN and SYDVKM. V lost 2 bases and J lost 8; bases outside the gene matches: 7. DNA of the CDR3: TGTGCCAGCAGTTTAGGGGTAGCGGGAGCAGATGAGCAGTTCTTC. Its protein product is CASSLGVAGADEQFF.

CDR3 region: CASSTSGRMVKANVLTF. CDR3 bases: TGTGCCAGCAGCACTTCGGGACGGATGGTAAAGGCCAACGTCCTGACTTTC. This chain connects TRBV14 to TRBJ2-6; D may be TRBD1 or TRBD2 (5 bases each). Germline V gives CDR1 SGHDN, CDR2 FVKESK. CDR3 length: 17 residues. V was shortened by 5 bases and J by 6 bases, with 20 bases between the two germline ends.